Described below is a single TCR beta chain sequence and its context. Some clones are missing from TCRdb's copy, which holds only in-frame ones; the method was immunoSEQ multiplex PCR. The sample yields approximately 94,000 clones, around four fifths seen once. The data derive from a study of blood T cell repertoires in COVID-19. Study at large: Donors in the United States, Italy and Spain gave samples during acute or convalescent COVID-19.

In germline, CDR1 is SNHLY, CDR2 FYNNEI. Trimming took off 7 bases at V and 4 bases at J, with 7 bases between the two ends. The CDR3 sequence is 11 residues long. The V call is TRBV2, the J call TRBJ1-2; D remains ambiguous. Sequencing was carried out using peripheral blood. The receptor was isolated from a man aged 65 to 85 with active or convalescent COVID-19. The CDR3 nucleotides are TGTGCCAGCACCGAGGTCTATGGCTACACCTTC. Encoded protein: CASTEVYGYTF.